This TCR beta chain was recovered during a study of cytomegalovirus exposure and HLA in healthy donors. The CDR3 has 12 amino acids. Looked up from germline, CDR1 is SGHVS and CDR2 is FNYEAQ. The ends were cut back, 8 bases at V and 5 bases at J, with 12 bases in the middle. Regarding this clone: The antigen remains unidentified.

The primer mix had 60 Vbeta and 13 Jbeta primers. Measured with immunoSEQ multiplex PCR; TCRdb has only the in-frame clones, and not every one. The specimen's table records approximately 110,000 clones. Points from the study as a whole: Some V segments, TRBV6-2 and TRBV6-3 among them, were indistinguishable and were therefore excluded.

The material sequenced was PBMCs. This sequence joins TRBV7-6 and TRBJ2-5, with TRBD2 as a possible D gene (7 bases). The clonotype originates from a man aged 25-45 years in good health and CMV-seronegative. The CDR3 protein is CASGGAAETQYF. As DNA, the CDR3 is TGTGCCAGCGGGGGGGCGGCGGAGACCCAGTACTTC.